This T cell receptor (beta chain) was retrieved from a study of monozygotic twins with inflammatory bowel disease. Study results and caveats: Twins with IBD were found to have lower TCRbeta diversity (inverse Simpson) than healthy co-twins.

Template switching appended UMIs that held a 6-nucleotide sample barcode. TCRdb re-called the 5' RACE reads; one entry per CDR3 protein, DNA not given. The listing records some 190,000 distinct CDR3 sequences. Comment on this clonotype: Its antigen remains unidentified.

The specimen was blood. This TCR came from a human donor with ulcerative colitis or Crohn's disease, or a healthy co-twin of an affected twin (not recorded which).

The CDR3 spells CASTPGPTYEQYF. The chain joins TRBV7-2 to TRBJ2-7; TCRdb returns TRBD2, unconfirmable since there is no DNA. The CDR3 is 13 residues long. CDR1 and CDR2 from the germline V gene are SGHTA and FQGNSA. Variable domain in full (rest from reference TRBV7-2 and TRBJ2-7): GAGVSQSPSNKVTEKGKDVELRCDPISGHTALYWYRQSLGQGLEFLIYFQGNSAPDKSGLPSDRFSAERTGGSVSTLTIQRTQQEDSAVYLCASTPGPTYEQYFGPGTRLTVT.